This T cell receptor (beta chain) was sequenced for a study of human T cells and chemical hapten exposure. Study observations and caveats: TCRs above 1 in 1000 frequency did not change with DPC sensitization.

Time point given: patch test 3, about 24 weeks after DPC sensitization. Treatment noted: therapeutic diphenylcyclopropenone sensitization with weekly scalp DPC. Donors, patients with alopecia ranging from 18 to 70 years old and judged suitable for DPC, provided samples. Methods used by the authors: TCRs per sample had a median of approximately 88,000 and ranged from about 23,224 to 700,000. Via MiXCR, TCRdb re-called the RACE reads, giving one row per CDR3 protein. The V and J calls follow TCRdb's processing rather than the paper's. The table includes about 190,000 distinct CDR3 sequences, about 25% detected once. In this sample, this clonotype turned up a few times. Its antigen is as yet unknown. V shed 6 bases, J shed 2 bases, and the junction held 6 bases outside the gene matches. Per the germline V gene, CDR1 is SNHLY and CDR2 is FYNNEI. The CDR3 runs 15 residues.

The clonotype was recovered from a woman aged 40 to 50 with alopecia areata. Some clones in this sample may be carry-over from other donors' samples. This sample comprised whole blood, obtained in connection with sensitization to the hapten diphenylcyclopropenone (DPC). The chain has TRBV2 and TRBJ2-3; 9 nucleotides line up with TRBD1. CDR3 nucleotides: TGTGCCAGCAGGTCCGGGACAGGGTACACAGATACGCAGTATTTT. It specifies CASRSGTGYTDTQYF.